A selection of T cell receptor beta chains follows, all from one sample in a study of blood T cell repertoires in COVID-19. The protocol was immunoSEQ multiplex PCR, while the TCRdb copy is restricted to in-frame clones and leaves out a portion. The repertoire includes about 260,000 clones, 88% of them detected once, and 0.65% to 0.8% sits in the top ten. The sequencing input was peripheral blood. The source of these receptors is a human donor in a cohort sampled during active COVID-19. Both conserved end residues are part of each CDR3. The D gene is left open where the match is weak. Clone size appears in some rows only: once, few, many, or a class for an expanded clone.

d_call: TRBD2; v_call: TRBV7-8; j_call: TRBJ2-7; clone_size: .; cdr3_length: 17; cdr3_aa: CASSLPPRSAGEYEQYF; cdr3_nt: TGTGCCAGCAGCCTCCCCCCAAGGTCAGCGGGAGAGTACGAGCAGTACTTC
d_call: TRBD1; v_call: TRBV5-1; j_call: TRBJ2-6; clone_size: .; cdr3_length: 20; cdr3_aa: CASSPRPIQGDSSGANVLTF; cdr3_nt: TGCGCCAGCAGCCCCAGACCCATACAGGGGGATAGCTCTGGGGCCAACGTCCTGACTTTC
d_call: TRBD1; v_call: TRBV25-1; j_call: TRBJ1-2; clone_size: .; cdr3_length: 14; cdr3_aa: CASSEGQGLYGYTF; cdr3_nt: TGTGCCAGCAGTGAAGGACAGGGGCTCTATGGCTACACCTTC
d_call: TRBD1; v_call: TRBV5-1; j_call: TRBJ2-7; clone_size: .; cdr3_length: 15; cdr3_aa: CASSLLGTGGDEQYF; cdr3_nt: TGCGCCAGCAGCCTCCTTGGGACAGGAGGGGACGAGCAGTACTTC
d_call: .; v_call: TRBV7-9; j_call: TRBJ2-7; clone_size: .; cdr3_length: 13; cdr3_aa: CASSFSNSYEQYF; cdr3_nt: TGTGCCAGCAGCTTTAGTAACTCCTACGAGCAGTACTTC
d_call: .; v_call: TRBV7-8; j_call: TRBJ2-6; clone_size: .; cdr3_length: 17; cdr3_aa: CASSFRQGSSGANVLTF; cdr3_nt: TGTGCCAGCAGCTTTCGTCAGGGCTCCTCTGGGGCCAACGTCCTGACTTTC
d_call: TRBD2; v_call: TRBV13; j_call: TRBJ2-7; clone_size: .; cdr3_length: 15; cdr3_aa: CASSLVPSGDYEQYF; cdr3_nt: TGTGCCAGCAGCTTAGTGCCTAGCGGGGACTACGAGCAGTACTTC
d_call: TRBD2; v_call: TRBV2; j_call: TRBJ2-7; clone_size: .; cdr3_length: 14; cdr3_aa: CASSWTSGNREQYF; cdr3_nt: TGTGCCAGCAGTTGGACTAGCGGGAATCGGGAGCAGTACTTC
d_call: .; v_call: TRBV18; j_call: TRBJ1-2; clone_size: once; cdr3_length: 15; cdr3_aa: CASSSGEGANYGYTF; cdr3_nt: TGTGCCAGCTCATCCGGAGAGGGAGCTAACTATGGCTACACCTTC
d_call: .; v_call: TRBV27; j_call: TRBJ2-7; clone_size: once; cdr3_length: 15; cdr3_aa: CASSPSGTGDYEQYF; cdr3_nt: TGTGCCAGCAGCCCCAGCGGGACAGGAGACTACGAGCAGTACTTC
d_call: .; v_call: TRBV5-1; j_call: TRBJ1-1; clone_size: .; cdr3_length: 10; cdr3_aa: CASHRGEAFF; cdr3_nt: TGCGCCAGCCATAGGGGTGAAGCTTTCTTT
d_call: .; v_call: TRBV24-1; j_call: TRBJ1-5; clone_size: many; cdr3_length: 15; cdr3_aa: CATSDSGTTDQPQHF; cdr3_nt: TGTGCCACCAGTGACTCAGGCACCACCGATCAGCCCCAGCATTTT
d_call: TRBD1; v_call: TRBV7-9; j_call: TRBJ2-1; clone_size: few; cdr3_length: 15; cdr3_aa: CASRPGQGVPHEQFF; cdr3_nt: TGTGCCAGCAGGCCGGGACAGGGGGTCCCTCATGAGCAGTTCTTC
d_call: TRBD1; v_call: TRBV12-3/TRBV12-4; j_call: TRBJ1-2; clone_size: .; cdr3_length: 13; cdr3_aa: CASRLTGRSGYTF; cdr3_nt: TGTGCCAGCAGGTTGACAGGGAGAAGCGGCTACACCTTC
d_call: .; v_call: TRBV2; j_call: TRBJ2-1; clone_size: once; cdr3_length: 17; cdr3_aa: CASSRFPGQSSYNEQFF; cdr3_nt: TGTGCCAGCAGTAGATTCCCCGGACAGAGCTCCTACAATGAGCAGTTCTTC
d_call: .; v_call: TRBV27; j_call: TRBJ1-1; clone_size: .; cdr3_length: 14; cdr3_aa: CASSLSGGGAEAFF; cdr3_nt: TGTGCCAGCAGTTTATCAGGCGGAGGAGCTGAAGCTTTCTTT
d_call: .; v_call: TRBV24-1; j_call: TRBJ2-5; clone_size: .; cdr3_length: 15; cdr3_aa: CATSGPMSTGETQYF; cdr3_nt: TGTGCCACCAGTGGGCCTATGAGCACAGGAGAGACCCAGTACTTC
d_call: TRBD1; v_call: TRBV30; j_call: TRBJ1-2; clone_size: .; cdr3_length: 12; cdr3_aa: CAWSRDRGGYTF; cdr3_nt: TGTGCCTGGAGTAGGGACAGGGGAGGCTACACCTTC
d_call: .; v_call: TRBV29-1; j_call: TRBJ1-1; clone_size: .; cdr3_length: 14; cdr3_aa: CSVEDLVRYTEAFF; cdr3_nt: TGCAGCGTTGAAGATCTAGTCAGATACACTGAAGCTTTCTTT
d_call: TRBD1; v_call: TRBV9; j_call: TRBJ1-2; clone_size: .; cdr3_length: 16; cdr3_aa: CASTVAPRDSVYGYTF; cdr3_nt: TGTGCCAGCACGGTGGCCCCCCGGGACAGTGTCTATGGCTACACCTTC
d_call: TRBD1; v_call: TRBV19; j_call: TRBJ1-4; clone_size: .; cdr3_length: 14; cdr3_aa: CASIQTGEGEKLFF; cdr3_nt: TGTGCCAGTATTCAGACAGGGGAGGGTGAAAAACTGTTTTTT
d_call: .; v_call: TRBV19; j_call: TRBJ1-5; clone_size: .; cdr3_length: 17; cdr3_aa: CASSAPGLWEVNQPQHF; cdr3_nt: TGTGCCAGTAGTGCCCCGGGGCTCTGGGAGGTCAATCAGCCCCAGCATTTT
d_call: .; v_call: TRBV7-3; j_call: TRBJ2-1; clone_size: .; cdr3_length: 13; cdr3_aa: CASSLTRENEQFF; cdr3_nt: TGTGCCAGCAGCTTAACGAGAGAGAATGAGCAGTTCTTC
d_call: .; v_call: TRBV19; j_call: TRBJ2-3; clone_size: .; cdr3_length: 15; cdr3_aa: CASSILGHNTDTQYF; cdr3_nt: TGTGCCAGTAGTATTCTGGGACACAACACAGATACGCAGTATTTT
d_call: .; v_call: TRBV28; j_call: TRBJ2-6; clone_size: .; cdr3_length: 18; cdr3_aa: CASSPRTEGFSGANVLTF; cdr3_nt: TGTGCCAGCAGTCCGAGGACAGAGGGATTCTCTGGGGCCAACGTCCTGACTTTC
d_call: TRBD1; v_call: TRBV27; j_call: TRBJ1-5; clone_size: .; cdr3_length: 12; cdr3_aa: CASRTGVQPQHF; cdr3_nt: TGTGCCAGCAGAACAGGGGTGCAGCCCCAGCATTTT
d_call: .; v_call: TRBV27; j_call: TRBJ1-1; clone_size: .; cdr3_length: 15; cdr3_aa: CASIKLWEGNTEAFF; cdr3_nt: TGTGCCAGCATCAAATTATGGGAGGGGAACACTGAAGCTTTCTTT
d_call: TRBD2; v_call: TRBV2; j_call: TRBJ2-1; clone_size: .; cdr3_length: 19; cdr3_aa: CASDSAGSYSGGTYNEQFF; cdr3_nt: TGTGCCAGCGACTCCGCCGGGAGCTATAGCGGGGGGACCTACAATGAGCAGTTCTTC
d_call: .; v_call: TRBV10-3; j_call: TRBJ2-2; clone_size: once; cdr3_length: 16; cdr3_aa: CAITMTAAANTGELFF; cdr3_nt: TGTGCCATCACTATGACCGCCGCGGCGAACACCGGGGAGCTGTTTTTT
d_call: .; v_call: TRBV18; j_call: TRBJ2-7; clone_size: .; cdr3_length: 14; cdr3_aa: CASSLPLRAGEQYF; cdr3_nt: TGTGCCAGCTCCCTGCCCCTTAGGGCGGGCGAGCAGTACTTC
d_call: .; v_call: TRBV4-3; j_call: TRBJ1-1; clone_size: .; cdr3_length: 15; cdr3_aa: CASSQEAGMNTEAFF; cdr3_nt: TGCGCCAGCAGCCAAGAGGCAGGTATGAACACTGAAGCTTTCTTT
d_call: .; v_call: TRBV7-2; j_call: TRBJ1-5; clone_size: few; cdr3_length: 14; cdr3_aa: CASSYTGSNQPQHF; cdr3_nt: TGTGCCAGCAGTTACACAGGCAGCAATCAGCCCCAGCATTTT
d_call: .; v_call: TRBV5-4; j_call: TRBJ2-7; clone_size: once; cdr3_length: 12; cdr3_aa: CASSFRVGEQYF; cdr3_nt: TGTGCCAGCAGCTTTCGGGTCGGCGAGCAGTACTTC
d_call: .; v_call: TRBV4-3; j_call: TRBJ1-3; clone_size: few; cdr3_length: 15; cdr3_aa: CASSPGVSRGNTIYF; cdr3_nt: TGCGCCAGCAGCCCAGGCGTGAGTAGGGGAAACACCATATATTTT
d_call: TRBD1; v_call: TRBV30; j_call: TRBJ2-5; clone_size: .; cdr3_length: 14; cdr3_aa: CAWRGIRGQETQYF; cdr3_nt: TGTGCCTGGAGGGGCATCAGGGGGCAAGAGACCCAGTACTTC
d_call: .; v_call: TRBV13; j_call: TRBJ2-7; clone_size: once; cdr3_length: 13; cdr3_aa: CASSPLITYEQYF; cdr3_nt: TGTGCCAGCAGCCCGCTAATAACTTACGAGCAGTACTTC
d_call: .; v_call: TRBV5-1; j_call: TRBJ1-1; clone_size: .; cdr3_length: 14; cdr3_aa: CASSLRGSEALAFF; cdr3_nt: TGCGCCAGCAGCTTGAGAGGTTCGGAGGCGTTAGCTTTCTTT
d_call: .; v_call: TRBV10-3; j_call: TRBJ1-1; clone_size: .; cdr3_length: 17; cdr3_aa: CAAHQGGIFPGNTEAFF; cdr3_nt: TGTGCCGCCCATCAGGGAGGGATCTTTCCCGGGAACACTGAAGCTTTCTTT
d_call: TRBD1; v_call: TRBV19; j_call: TRBJ2-2; clone_size: .; cdr3_length: 16; cdr3_aa: CASSARQGLNTGELFF; cdr3_nt: TGTGCCAGTAGTGCCAGACAGGGGCTGAACACCGGGGAGCTGTTTTTT
d_call: TRBD2; v_call: TRBV5-5; j_call: TRBJ2-7; clone_size: .; cdr3_length: 15; cdr3_aa: CASSSGLAGIYEQYF; cdr3_nt: TGTGCCAGCAGCAGCGGACTAGCGGGCATCTACGAGCAGTACTTC
d_call: TRBD1; v_call: TRBV2; j_call: TRBJ1-1; clone_size: .; cdr3_length: 13; cdr3_aa: CASRPARGPGAFF; cdr3_nt: TGTGCCAGCAGGCCCGCCAGGGGGCCGGGAGCTTTCTTT
d_call: .; v_call: TRBV29-1; j_call: TRBJ1-1; clone_size: .; cdr3_length: 14; cdr3_aa: CSATEGTTNTEAFF; cdr3_nt: TGCAGCGCTACTGAAGGGACAACGAACACTGAAGCTTTCTTT
d_call: TRBD1; v_call: TRBV6-2/TRBV6-3; j_call: TRBJ1-5; clone_size: few; cdr3_length: 14; cdr3_aa: CASSQRQGHQPQHF; cdr3_nt: TGTGCCAGCAGTCAAAGACAGGGCCATCAGCCCCAGCATTTT
d_call: .; v_call: TRBV4-1; j_call: TRBJ1-2; clone_size: .; cdr3_length: 17; cdr3_aa: CASSRLGNGHPNYGYTF; cdr3_nt: TGCGCCAGCAGCCGGCTAGGTAATGGACACCCTAACTATGGCTACACCTTC
d_call: TRBD2; v_call: TRBV4-3; j_call: TRBJ2-7; clone_size: .; cdr3_length: 14; cdr3_aa: CASAGDRFSYEQYF; cdr3_nt: TGCGCCAGCGCGGGGGACCGATTCTCATACGAGCAGTACTTC
d_call: .; v_call: TRBV7-2; j_call: TRBJ2-2; clone_size: .; cdr3_length: 15; cdr3_aa: CASSLTGEVTGELFF; cdr3_nt: TGTGCCAGCAGCCTTACGGGGGAGGTCACCGGGGAGCTGTTTTTT
d_call: TRBD1; v_call: TRBV28; j_call: TRBJ1-3; clone_size: .; cdr3_length: 14; cdr3_aa: CASSRGTEGNTIYF; cdr3_nt: TGTGCCAGCAGCCGTGGGACAGAAGGAAACACCATATATTTT
d_call: .; v_call: TRBV27; j_call: TRBJ1-5; clone_size: once; cdr3_length: 17; cdr3_aa: CASSLEGIGQPNQPQHF; cdr3_nt: TGTGCCAGCAGTTTGGAAGGAATCGGACAGCCAAATCAGCCCCAGCATTTT
d_call: TRBD2; v_call: TRBV6-4; j_call: TRBJ2-2; clone_size: .; cdr3_length: 15; cdr3_aa: CASSDGTSGSGELFF; cdr3_nt: TGTGCCAGCAGTGACGGGACTAGCGGGAGCGGGGAGCTGTTTTTT
d_call: TRBD1; v_call: TRBV15; j_call: TRBJ1-2; clone_size: .; cdr3_length: 21; cdr3_aa: CATSNDTPLRDSHDSNYGYTF; cdr3_nt: TGTGCCACCAGCAACGACACCCCTCTCCGGGACAGCCACGATTCGAACTATGGCTACACCTTC
d_call: TRBD1; v_call: TRBV6-5; j_call: TRBJ1-2; clone_size: .; cdr3_length: 15; cdr3_aa: CASSYSGQGRSGYTF; cdr3_nt: TGTGCCAGCAGTTACTCAGGACAGGGACGATCCGGCTACACCTTC
d_call: TRBD1; v_call: TRBV30; j_call: TRBJ1-6; clone_size: once; cdr3_length: 15; cdr3_aa: CAWASDRGSYSPLHF; cdr3_nt: TGTGCCTGGGCCTCGGACAGGGGAAGTTATTCACCCCTCCACTTT
d_call: .; v_call: TRBV6-2/TRBV6-3; j_call: TRBJ1-5; clone_size: .; cdr3_length: 16; cdr3_aa: CASSYSTGQGYQPQHF; cdr3_nt: TGTGCCAGCAGTTACTCGACGGGTCAGGGGTATCAGCCCCAGCATTTT
d_call: .; v_call: TRBV10-3; j_call: TRBJ2-5; clone_size: .; cdr3_length: 14; cdr3_aa: CAISMSGFQETQYF; cdr3_nt: TGTGCCATCAGTATGTCAGGCTTCCAAGAGACCCAGTACTTC
d_call: .; v_call: TRBV5-4; j_call: TRBJ1-5; clone_size: .; cdr3_length: 12; cdr3_aa: CASSVGDQPQHF; cdr3_nt: TGTGCCAGCAGCGTAGGGGATCAGCCCCAGCATTTT
d_call: TRBD2; v_call: TRBV11-3; j_call: TRBJ2-1; clone_size: once; cdr3_length: 17; cdr3_aa: CASTLQNSGGAYNEQFF; cdr3_nt: TGTGCCAGCACCCTGCAGAATAGCGGGGGAGCTTACAATGAGCAGTTCTTC
d_call: .; v_call: TRBV18; j_call: TRBJ1-2; clone_size: .; cdr3_length: 16; cdr3_aa: CASSPRGAEDIYGYTF; cdr3_nt: TGTGCCAGCTCACCCCGGGGAGCTGAAGACATTTATGGCTACACCTTC
d_call: TRBD2; v_call: TRBV14; j_call: TRBJ2-7; clone_size: .; cdr3_length: 14; cdr3_aa: CASSPGLALAEQYF; cdr3_nt: TGTGCCAGCAGCCCAGGACTAGCTCTGGCCGAGCAGTACTTC